The entry that follows covers one TCR beta chain sequence. Coverage ceases 3 residues before the CDR3 finishes, and the germline J gene fills in the end. This sample stems from a study of T cells in women clearing cervical HPV infection. Using immunoSEQ multiplex PCR, the repertoire was profiled, and TCRdb retains in-frame clones only, with some absent. The sample has tens of thousands of clones. Trimming took off 6 bases at V and 6 bases at J, with 14 bases between the two ends. The CDR3 is 13 amino acids. Germline V lookup: CDR1 SEHNR, CDR2 FQNEAQ (reference sequence). V usage is TRBV7-9 and J usage is TRBJ1-1; D gene ambiguous. The clonotype was recovered from a woman between 18 and 70 years old with a cervical HPV16 infection that either progressed to CIN3+ or cleared (not recorded which). Specimen: blood buffy coat. CDR3 sequence: CASSLISGAEAFF. The sequenced part of the CDR3 DNA is TGTGCCAGCAGTCTGATTTCAGGAGCTGAA.